This is a list of T cell receptor beta chains from one sample in a study of T cells after yellow fever vaccination. TCRdb re-analysed the 5' RACE reads in MiXCR, keeping a single row per CDR3 protein. The table has 310,000 or so distinct CDR3 sequences, 6.8% seen once. Sequencing used PBMCs, obtained approximately 40 days after the first yellow fever vaccination. The receptors originated from a man between 18 and 35 years old who received the YFV17D yellow fever vaccine. CDR3s include the opening cysteine and the closing phenylalanine or tryptophan. D genes are given only for firm matches. Only some rows state a clone size, as once, few, many or a class for expanded clones.

V gene	D gene	CDR3 length	J gene	clone size	CDR3 protein	CDR3 DNA
TRBV12-3/TRBV12-4	.	12	TRBJ2-5	many	CASSRRAETQYF	TGTGCCAGCAGTCGCAGGGCAGAGACCCAGTACTTC
TRBV18	TRBD1	16	TRBJ1-5	few	CASSPQGGAPGAPQHF	TGTGCCAGCTCACCTCAGGGGGGCGCACCGGGAGCGCCCCAGCATTTT
TRBV4-3	.	17	TRBJ2-4	few	CASSQAFGSLAKNIQYF	TGCGCCAGCAGCCAAGCATTCGGCAGCCTAGCCAAAAACATTCAGTACTTC
TRBV6-2/TRBV6-3	TRBD2	21	TRBJ2-1	few	CASSTKPAGTSGGAVYNEQFF	TGTGCCAGCAGTACAAAACCCGCCGGGACTAGCGGGGGGGCAGTCTACAATGAGCAGTTCTTC
TRBV20-1	TRBD1	15	TRBJ2-5	once	CSALPGQGYPETQYF	TGCAGTGCTCTACCGGGACAGGGGTATCCGGAGACCCAGTACTTC
TRBV5-1	.	13	TRBJ2-3	few	CASRVDNTDTQYF	TGCGCCAGCAGAGTAGATAACACAGATACGCAGTATTTT
TRBV7-2	.	16	TRBJ2-3	few	CASSRWSGSSTDTQYF	TGTGCCAGCAGCCGCTGGAGCGGATCTAGCACAGATACGCAGTATTTT
TRBV12-3/TRBV12-4	.	12	TRBJ2-7	.	CASMGGSYELYF	TGTGCCAGCATGGGCGGCTCCTACGAGCTGTACTTC
TRBV7-2	.	14	TRBJ1-3	few	CASRPDTSGNTIYF	TGTGCCAGCAGACCAGACACCTCTGGAAACACCATATATTTT
TRBV20-1	TRBD1	12	TRBJ2-7	few	CSAPDRGYEQYF	TGCAGTGCTCCGGACAGGGGCTACGAGCAGTACTTC
TRBV4-2	.	16	TRBJ2-1	many	CASSQDSPGAYNEQFF	TGTGCCAGCAGCCAAGATTCCCCGGGAGCCTACAATGAGCAGTTCTTC
TRBV20-1	.	15	TRBJ2-4	.	CSATVVGSAKNIQYF	TGCAGTGCTACCGTCGTAGGGAGCGCCAAAAACATTCAGTACTTC
TRBV20-1	.	14	TRBJ2-3	few	CSAGGYPNTDTQYF	TGCAGTGCTGGTGGCTACCCGAACACAGATACGCAGTATTTT
TRBV5-1	TRBD1	15	TRBJ1-2	few	CASSLGGTGGESYTF	TGCGCCAGCAGCTTGGGGGGGACAGGGGGCGAAAGCTACACCTTC
TRBV10-3	TRBD1	14	TRBJ2-1	few	CAIRWGQGEYEQFF	TGTGCCATCAGGTGGGGACAGGGGGAGTATGAGCAGTTCTTC
TRBV7-3	TRBD1	14	TRBJ1-5	few	CASSLTGGHQPQHF	TGTGCCAGCAGCCTCACAGGGGGCCATCAGCCCCAGCATTTT
TRBV7-2	.	15	TRBJ1-2	few	CASSLLGVLDYGYTF	TGTGCCAGCAGCTTATTGGGGGTTCTGGACTATGGCTACACCTTC
TRBV5-4	.	15	TRBJ2-7	few	CASSLGGVASYEQYF	TGTGCCAGCAGCTTGGGAGGGGTGGCATCCTACGAGCAGTACTTC
TRBV9	TRBD2	17	TRBJ2-5	few	CASSTNPGLAGQETQYF	TGTGCCAGCAGCACCAACCCCGGACTAGCGGGGCAAGAGACCCAGTACTTC
TRBV7-2	.	13	TRBJ1-5	.	CASSPNRNQPQHF	TGTGCCAGCAGCCCCAACCGCAATCAGCCCCAGCATTTT
TRBV7-2	.	15	TRBJ1-2	.	CASSFAGRAGYGYTF	TGTGCCAGCAGCTTTGCTGGCAGGGCGGGCTATGGCTACACCTTC
TRBV19	TRBD1	13	TRBJ1-1	.	CASSVDRDTEAFF	TGTGCCAGTAGTGTCGACAGGGACACTGAAGCTTTCTTT
TRBV7-2	TRBD2	14	TRBJ2-1	.	CASSTAGTSHEQFF	TGTGCCAGCAGCACAGCCGGGACTAGCCATGAGCAGTTCTTC
TRBV11-2	TRBD1	14	TRBJ1-2	.	CASSPMGQNYGYTF	TGTGCCAGCAGCCCCATGGGACAGAACTATGGCTACACCTTC
TRBV4-2	.	14	TRBJ1-1	many	CASSQYSAPGRAFF	TGTGCCAGCAGCCAGTACTCAGCTCCGGGGAGGGCTTTCTTT
TRBV5-1	.	13	TRBJ2-7	few	CASSLARGGEQYF	TGCGCCAGCAGCTTGGCAAGAGGGGGCGAGCAGTACTTC
TRBV20-1	TRBD1	13	TRBJ1-1	many	CSAKTLTGGEAFF	TGCAGTGCCAAGACCCTGACAGGGGGTGAAGCTTTCTTT
TRBV7-9	TRBD2	15	TRBJ2-5	.	CASSLPTSGQETQYF	TGTGCCAGCAGCTTACCAACTAGCGGACAAGAGACCCAGTACTTC
TRBV27	.	16	TRBJ2-1	few	CASSVTPLLGVDEQFF	TGTGCCAGCAGTGTGACCCCTCTCTTAGGTGTCGATGAGCAGTTCTTC
TRBV6-2/TRBV6-3	.	12	TRBJ2-5	few	CASSHPTETQYF	TGTGCCAGCAGCCACCCTACGGAGACCCAGTACTTC
TRBV7-8	TRBD2	20	TRBJ2-3	many	CASSLALGTSGGPLADTQYF	TGTGCCAGCAGCTTAGCGCTAGGGACTAGCGGGGGCCCATTAGCAGATACGCAGTATTTT
TRBV4-2	TRBD2	18	TRBJ2-7	.	CASSQDPNGGFVSYEQYF	TGTGCCAGCAGCCAAGACCCGAACGGGGGGTTTGTGTCCTACGAGCAGTACTTC
TRBV7-2	TRBD1	17	TRBJ2-7	many	CASSSGQSTGIMYEQYF	TGTGCCAGCAGCTCCGGACAATCGACAGGGATTATGTACGAGCAGTACTTC